In this sample, the clone carrying this TCR beta chain turned up a few times. These data originate in a study of T-cell reconstitution after alpha-beta-depleted transplantation in children. The library targeted TCRbeta and was prepared with unique molecular identifiers. TCRdb analysed the PCR reads with MiXCR anew, one entry per CDR3 protein. The sample records hundreds of thousands of distinct CDR3 sequences, 15% to 20% being singletons. The clonotype comes from a male patient younger than 18 who had a stem cell transplant for acute lymphoblastic leukemia, so the T cells may come from the graft donor. Source: PBMCs, mostly from graft donor cells, taken 360 days after TCRalphabeta/CD19-depleted stem cell transplant.

The CDR3 bases are TGTGCCAGCAGCTGGGACCCCCTCGGGGATGAGCAGTTCTTC. It yields the protein CASSWDPLGDEQFF. This chain connects TRBV7-3 to TRBJ2-1, with D perhaps TRBD1 or TRBD2 (5 bases each). CDR1 and CDR2 (germline): SGHTA, FQGTGA. The CDR3 is 14 residues long. Trimming left V 4 bases short and J 8 bases short, with 15 bases between. Together with reference TRBV7-3 and TRBJ2-1, the CDR3 gives the full variable domain: GAGVSQTPSNKVTEKGKYVELRCDPISGHTALYWYRQSLGQGPEFLIYFQGTGAADDSGLPNDRFFAVRPEGSVSTLKIQRTERGDSAVYLCASSWDPLGDEQFFGPGTRLTVL.